This TCR beta chain was observed in a study of blood T cells in healthy people across ages. Study-wide results and caveats: Getting older went along with TCR beta diversity per million T cells dropping roughly linearly. Unsorted PBMCs prevented conclusive naive versus antigen-experienced comparison.

In terms of origin and age, donors were healthy Caucasian individuals from Russia aged 6 to 90. As concerns this clonotype: Its antigen is not known.

Primed by a sample-barcoded 5' primer and a J-beta primer mix, a second PCR proceeded for 7 to 11 cycles. TCRdb independently ran MiXCR on the 5' RACE reads; one entry per CDR3 protein. Counted here are approximately 810,000 distinct CDR3 sequences, under 40% occurring once; the ten biggest clones make up about an eighth. The origin of this receptor is a man aged 18 to 29 in good health. The sequenced sample was blood.

CDR3 coding DNA: TGTGCCAGCAGCGTCGGGACTAGCGGGGGGGAAACAGATACGCAGTATTTT. Protein: CASSVGTSGGETDTQYF. This chain uses TRBV9 with TRBJ2-3; 16 bases are shared with TRBD2. The CDR3 is 17 amino acids. Looked up from germline, CDR1 is SGDLS and CDR2 is YYNGEE. The junction had 3 bases not matched to a gene; V was cut back by 2 bases and J by 3 bases.